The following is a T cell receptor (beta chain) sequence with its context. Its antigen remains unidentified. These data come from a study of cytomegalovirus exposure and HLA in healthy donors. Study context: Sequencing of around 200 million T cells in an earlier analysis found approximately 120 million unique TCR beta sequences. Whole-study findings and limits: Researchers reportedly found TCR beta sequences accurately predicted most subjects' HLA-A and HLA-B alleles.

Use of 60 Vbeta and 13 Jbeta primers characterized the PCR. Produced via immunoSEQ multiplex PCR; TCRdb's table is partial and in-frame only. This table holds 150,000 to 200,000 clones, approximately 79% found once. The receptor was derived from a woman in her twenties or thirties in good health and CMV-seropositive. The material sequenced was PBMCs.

This chain's CDR3 is CASSLIELAGELFF. CDR3 DNA: TGTGCCAGCAGCTTAATAGAACTCGCCGGGGAGCTGTTTTTT. The chain joins TRBV11-2 to TRBJ2-2; D is undetermined. Germline values: CDR1 SGHAT, CDR2 FQNNGV. The CDR3 spans 14 residues. Trimming shortened V by 2 bases and J by 6 bases, and 10 bases separated the two germline ends.